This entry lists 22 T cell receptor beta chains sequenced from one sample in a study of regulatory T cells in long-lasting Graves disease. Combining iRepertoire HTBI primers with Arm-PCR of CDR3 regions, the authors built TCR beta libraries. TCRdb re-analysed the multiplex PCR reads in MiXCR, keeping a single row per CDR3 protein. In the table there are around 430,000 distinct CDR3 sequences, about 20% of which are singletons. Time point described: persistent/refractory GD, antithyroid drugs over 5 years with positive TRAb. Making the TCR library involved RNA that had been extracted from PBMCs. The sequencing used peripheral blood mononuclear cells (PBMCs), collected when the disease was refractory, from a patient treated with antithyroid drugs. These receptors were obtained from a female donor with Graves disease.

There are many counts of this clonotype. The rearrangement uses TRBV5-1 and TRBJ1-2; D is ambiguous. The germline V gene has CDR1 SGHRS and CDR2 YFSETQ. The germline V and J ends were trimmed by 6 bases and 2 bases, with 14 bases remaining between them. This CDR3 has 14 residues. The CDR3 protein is CASTRESTNYGYTF. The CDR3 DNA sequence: TGCGCCAGCACACGAGAGTCTACGAACTATGGCTACACCTTC.

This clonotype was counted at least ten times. CDR3 residues: CSARGSLAFF. CDR3 DNA sequence: TGCAGTGCTAGGGGGTCGTTAGCTTTCTTT. This sequence joins TRBV20-1 and TRBJ1-1; no clear D gene. The V gene's germline CDR1 is DFQATT and CDR2 SNEGSKA (reference sequence). V was clipped by 3 bases and J by 10 bases, with 9 bases between them. CDR3 length: 10 amino acids.

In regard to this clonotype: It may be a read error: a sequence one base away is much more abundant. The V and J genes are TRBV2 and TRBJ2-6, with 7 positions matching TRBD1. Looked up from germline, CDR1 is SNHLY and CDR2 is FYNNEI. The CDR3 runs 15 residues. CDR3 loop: CASRRDSSGANVPTF. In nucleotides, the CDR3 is TGTGCCAGCAGGAGGGACAGCTCTGGGGCCAACGTCCCGACTTTC.

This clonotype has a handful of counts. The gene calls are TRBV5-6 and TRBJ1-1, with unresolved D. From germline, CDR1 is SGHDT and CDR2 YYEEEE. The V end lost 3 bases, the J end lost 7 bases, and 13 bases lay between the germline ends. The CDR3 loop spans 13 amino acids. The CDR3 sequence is CASSYWRPLEAFF. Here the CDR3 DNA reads TGTGCCAGCAGCTACTGGAGGCCGCTTGAAGCTTTCTTT.

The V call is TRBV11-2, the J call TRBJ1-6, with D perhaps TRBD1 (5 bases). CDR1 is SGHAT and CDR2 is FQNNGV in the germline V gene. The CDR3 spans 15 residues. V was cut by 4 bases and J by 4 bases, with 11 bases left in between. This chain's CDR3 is CASSWGRSYNSPLHF. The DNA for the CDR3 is TGTGCCAGCAGCTGGGGACGGTCATATAATTCACCCCTCCACTTT.

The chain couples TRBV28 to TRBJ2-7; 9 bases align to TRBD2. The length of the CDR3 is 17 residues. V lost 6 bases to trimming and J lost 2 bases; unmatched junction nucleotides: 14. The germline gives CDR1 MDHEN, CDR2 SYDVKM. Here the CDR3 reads CASSQDSRGLATYEQYF. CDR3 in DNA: TGTGCCAGCAGCCAAGATTCCCGAGGACTAGCGACCTACGAGCAGTACTTC.

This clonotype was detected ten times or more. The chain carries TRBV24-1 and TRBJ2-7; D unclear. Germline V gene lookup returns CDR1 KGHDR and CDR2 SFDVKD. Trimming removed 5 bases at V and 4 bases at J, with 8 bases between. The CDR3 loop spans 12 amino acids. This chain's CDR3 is CATSAEGYEQYF. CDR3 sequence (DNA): TGTGCCACCAGTGCTGAAGGATACGAGCAGTACTTC.

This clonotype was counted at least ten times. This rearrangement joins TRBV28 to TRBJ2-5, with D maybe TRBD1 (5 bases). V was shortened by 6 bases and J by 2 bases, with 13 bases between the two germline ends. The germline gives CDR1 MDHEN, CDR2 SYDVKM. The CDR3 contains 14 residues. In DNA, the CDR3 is TGTGCCAGCAGCGACGGACAACTTCAAGAGACCCAGTACTTC. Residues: CASSDGQLQETQYF.

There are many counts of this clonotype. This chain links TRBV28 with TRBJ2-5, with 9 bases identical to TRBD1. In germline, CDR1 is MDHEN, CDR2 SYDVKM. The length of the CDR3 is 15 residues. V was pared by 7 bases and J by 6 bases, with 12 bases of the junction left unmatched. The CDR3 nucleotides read TGTGCCAGCACCCCCGGGGACAGGGTTTCCAAGACCCAGTACTTC. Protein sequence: CASTPGDRVSKTQYF.

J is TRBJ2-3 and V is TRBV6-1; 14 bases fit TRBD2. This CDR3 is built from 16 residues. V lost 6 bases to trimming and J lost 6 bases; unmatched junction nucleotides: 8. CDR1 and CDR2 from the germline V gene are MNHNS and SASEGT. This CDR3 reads CASRRGTSGRRDTQYF. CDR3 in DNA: TGTGCCAGCAGACGCGGGACTAGCGGGAGAAGGGATACGCAGTATTTT.

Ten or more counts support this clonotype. The CDR3 protein is CASSEGAGPSEEQYF. In nucleotides, the CDR3 is TGTGCCAGCAGCGAAGGAGCAGGCCCATCAGAGGAGCAGTACTTC. The rearrangement uses TRBV11-2 and TRBJ2-7; D is ambiguous. Looked up from germline, CDR1 is SGHAT and CDR2 is FQNNGV. The CDR3 has 15 residues. The germline V and J ends were trimmed by 5 bases and 7 bases, with 21 bases remaining between them.

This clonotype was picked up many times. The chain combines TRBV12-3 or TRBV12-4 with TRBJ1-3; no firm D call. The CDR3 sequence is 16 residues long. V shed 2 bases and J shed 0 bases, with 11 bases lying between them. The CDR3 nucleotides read TGTGCCAGCAGTTTACCGGGTTGGAACTCTGGAAACACCATATATTTT. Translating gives CASSLPGWNSGNTIYF.

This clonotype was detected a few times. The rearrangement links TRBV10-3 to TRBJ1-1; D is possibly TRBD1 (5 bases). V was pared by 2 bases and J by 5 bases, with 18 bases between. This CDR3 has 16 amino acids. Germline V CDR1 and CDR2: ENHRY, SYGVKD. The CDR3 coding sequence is TGTGCCATCAGTGAGAATAGTTTCAGGGAATATACTGAAGCTTTCTTT. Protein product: CAISENSFREYTEAFF.

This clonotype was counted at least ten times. CDR3 loop: CASTPRAGSGLRYNEQFF. The DNA of the CDR3 is TGTGCCAGCACCCCCCGGGCCGGTTCGGGGCTCCGATACAATGAGCAGTTCTTC. The V call is TRBV27, the J call TRBJ2-1; D possibly matches TRBD1 or TRBD2 (5 bases each). Trimming removed 7 bases at V and 4 bases at J, with 26 bases between. This CDR3 contains 18 residues. CDR1 is MNHEY, CDR2 SMNVEV, per germline (reference sequence).

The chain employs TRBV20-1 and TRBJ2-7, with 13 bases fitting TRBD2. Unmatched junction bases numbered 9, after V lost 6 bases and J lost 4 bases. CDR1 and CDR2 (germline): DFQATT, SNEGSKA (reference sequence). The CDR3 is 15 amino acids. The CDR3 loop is CSANGLAGAFYEQYF. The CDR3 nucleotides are TGCAGTGCAAATGGACTAGCGGGAGCATTTTACGAGCAGTACTTC.

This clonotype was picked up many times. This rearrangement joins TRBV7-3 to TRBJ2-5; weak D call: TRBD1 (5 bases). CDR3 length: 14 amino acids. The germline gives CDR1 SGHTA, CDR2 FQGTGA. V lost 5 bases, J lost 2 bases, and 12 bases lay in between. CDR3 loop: CASSPQGFQETQYF. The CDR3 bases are TGTGCCAGCAGCCCCCAGGGTTTTCAAGAGACCCAGTACTTC.

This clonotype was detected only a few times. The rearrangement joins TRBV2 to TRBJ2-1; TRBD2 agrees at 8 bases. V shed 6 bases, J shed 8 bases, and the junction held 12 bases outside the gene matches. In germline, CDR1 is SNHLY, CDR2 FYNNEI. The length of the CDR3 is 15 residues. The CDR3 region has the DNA TGTGCCAGCAGCTCTAGCGGGTCCCCTATGGATGAGCAGTTCTTC. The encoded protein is CASSSSGSPMDEQFF.

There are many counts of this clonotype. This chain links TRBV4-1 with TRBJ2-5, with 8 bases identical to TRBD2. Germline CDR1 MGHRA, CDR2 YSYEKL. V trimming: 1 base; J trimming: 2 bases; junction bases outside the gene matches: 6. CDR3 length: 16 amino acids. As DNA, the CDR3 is TGCGCCAGCAGCCAAGGTGGCGGGGGGCCACAAGAGACCCAGTACTTC. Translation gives CASSQGGGGPQETQYF.

The CDR3 nucleotides read TGTGCCAGCAGCGGGGCAGGGAATCAGCCCCAGCATTTT. Translated, it gives CASSGAGNQPQHF. The chain is built from TRBV9 and TRBJ1-5; D perhaps matches TRBD1 (5 bases). CDR1 is SGDLS and CDR2 is YYNGEE in the germline V gene. V was clipped by 3 bases and J by 4 bases, with 8 bases between them. This CDR3 comprises 13 residues.

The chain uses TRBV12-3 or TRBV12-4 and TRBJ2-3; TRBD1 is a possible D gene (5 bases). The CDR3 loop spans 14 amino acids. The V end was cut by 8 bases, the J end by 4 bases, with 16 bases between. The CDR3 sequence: CASLPAGFADTQYF. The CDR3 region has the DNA TGTGCCAGCCTCCCGGCAGGGTTCGCAGATACGCAGTATTTT.

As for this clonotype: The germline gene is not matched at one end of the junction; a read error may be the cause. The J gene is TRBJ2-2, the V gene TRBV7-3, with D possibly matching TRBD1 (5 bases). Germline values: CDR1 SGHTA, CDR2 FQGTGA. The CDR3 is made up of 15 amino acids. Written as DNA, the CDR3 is TGTGCCAGCAGTTTAAATCAGGGATCCACCGGGGAGCTGTTTTTT. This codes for CASSLNQGSTGELFF.

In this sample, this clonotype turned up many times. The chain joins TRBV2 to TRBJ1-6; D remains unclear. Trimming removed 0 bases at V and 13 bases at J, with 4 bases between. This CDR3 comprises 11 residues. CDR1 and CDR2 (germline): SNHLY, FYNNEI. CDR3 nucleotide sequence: TGTGCCAGCAGTGAAGCGCTTCCCCTCCACTTT. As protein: CASSEALPLHF. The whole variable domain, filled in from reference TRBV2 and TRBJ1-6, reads EPEVTQTPSHQVTQMGQEVILRCVPISNHLYFYWYRQILGQKVEFLVSFYNNEISEKSEIFDDQFSVERPDGSNFTLKIRSTKLEDSAMYFCASSEALPLHFGNGTRLTVT.